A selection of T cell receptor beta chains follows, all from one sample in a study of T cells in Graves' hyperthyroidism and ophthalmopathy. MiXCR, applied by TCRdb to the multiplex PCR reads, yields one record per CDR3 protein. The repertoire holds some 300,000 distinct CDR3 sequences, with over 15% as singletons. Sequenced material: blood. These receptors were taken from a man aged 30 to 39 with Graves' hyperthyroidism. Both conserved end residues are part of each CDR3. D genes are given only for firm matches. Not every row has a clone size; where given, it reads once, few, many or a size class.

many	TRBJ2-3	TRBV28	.	CASSQKFTDTQYF	TGTGCCAGCAGCCAAAAATTCACAGATACGCAGTATTTT
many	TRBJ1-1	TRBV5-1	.	CASSLAGATMNTEAFF	TGCGCCAGCAGCTTGGCTGGAGCTACTATGAACACTGAAGCTTTCTTT
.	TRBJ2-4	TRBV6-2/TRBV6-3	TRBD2	CATLPTSGINIQYF	TGTGCCACCCTACCCACTAGCGGGATAAACATTCAGTACTTC
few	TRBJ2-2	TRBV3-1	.	CASSQAKELFF	TGTGCCAGCAGCCAAGCTAAGGAGCTGTTTTTT
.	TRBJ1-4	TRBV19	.	CASSPWPLSDQKLFF	TGTGCCAGTAGTCCCTGGCCCCTCTCGGACCAAAAACTGTTTTTT
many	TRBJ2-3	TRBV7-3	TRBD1	CASSSLTGVGADTQYF	TGTGCCAGCAGCTCTTTGACAGGGGTTGGGGCAGATACGCAGTATTTT
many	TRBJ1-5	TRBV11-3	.	CASSFRKGADNQPQHF	TGTGCCAGCAGCTTCAGAAAAGGGGCGGACAATCAGCCCCAGCATTTT
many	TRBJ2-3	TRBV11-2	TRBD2	CASSPRLTSGKADTQYF	TGTGCCAGCAGCCCGCGTCTGACTAGCGGGAAGGCAGATACGCAGTATTTT
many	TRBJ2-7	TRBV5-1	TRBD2	CASSFASGAYEQYF	TGCGCCAGCAGCTTTGCTAGCGGAGCCTACGAGCAGTACTTC
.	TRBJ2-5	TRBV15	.	CATSRPTGGAETQYF	TGTGCCACCAGCAGACCGACCGGGGGTGCAGAGACCCAGTACTTC
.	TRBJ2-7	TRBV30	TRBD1	CAWGDGTGDYEQYF	TGTGCCTGGGGGGATGGGACAGGGGACTACGAGCAGTACTTC
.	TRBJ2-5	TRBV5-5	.	CASSLDGGETQYF	TGTGCCAGCAGCTTGGACGGGGGTGAGACCCAGTACTTC
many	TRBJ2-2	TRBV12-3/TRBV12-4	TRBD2	CASSPRLAGASGELFF	TGTGCCAGCAGCCCCCGACTAGCGGGAGCCAGCGGGGAGCTGTTTTTT
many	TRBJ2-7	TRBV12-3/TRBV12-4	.	CASSFREDEQYF	TGTGCCAGCAGTTTTAGGGAGGACGAGCAGTACTTC
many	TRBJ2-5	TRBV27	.	CASSLRVGETQYF	TGTGCCAGCAGTTTACGGGTAGGAGAGACCCAGTACTTC
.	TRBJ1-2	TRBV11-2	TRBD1	CAGSRGTGGYGYTF	TGTGCCGGCAGCCGCGGGACAGGGGGCTATGGCTACACCTTC
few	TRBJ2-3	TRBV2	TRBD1	CASNDRGPTDTQYF	TGTGCCAGCAATGACAGGGGGCCCACAGATACGCAGTATTTT
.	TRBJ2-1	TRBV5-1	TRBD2	CASSLSGTEYNEQFF	TGCGCCAGCAGCTTAAGCGGGACCGAATACAATGAGCAGTTCTTC